This T cell receptor beta chain stems from a study of T cell responses to AZD1222 COVID-19 vaccine. In the study overall: Combined were second doses at about 4 or about 12 weeks.

Study-level results: Breadth and depth of Spike-specific TCRs rose after two AZD1222 doses. The donor group comprised mostly white British people and more females; the analysis possibly underestimated clonal diversity. Repertoire sampling occurred only after the peak T cell response.

Profiling relied on immunoSEQ multiplex PCR, and the TCRdb table lists in-frame clones only, not all of them. The data hold around 100,000 clones, with 88% observed a single time. As concerns this clone: The antigen remains unidentified. At one boundary the junction diverges from the germline segment, which might be a read error. The identical CDR3 is also encoded by other nucleotide sequences in the sample.

This receptor was identified in an adult in good health. The material was peripheral blood, obtained on day 0 of AZD1222 vaccination.

The chain's CDR3 is CASQLVGSYGVDPQYF. CDR3 nucleotides: TGTGCCAGTCAGCTTGTGGGGTCCTACGGGGTGGACCCGCAATATTTT. This chain joins TRBV5-6 and TRBJ2-3; D may be TRBD2 (5 bases). Germline assignment: CDR1 SGHDT and CDR2 YYEEEE. This CDR3 spans 16 amino acids.